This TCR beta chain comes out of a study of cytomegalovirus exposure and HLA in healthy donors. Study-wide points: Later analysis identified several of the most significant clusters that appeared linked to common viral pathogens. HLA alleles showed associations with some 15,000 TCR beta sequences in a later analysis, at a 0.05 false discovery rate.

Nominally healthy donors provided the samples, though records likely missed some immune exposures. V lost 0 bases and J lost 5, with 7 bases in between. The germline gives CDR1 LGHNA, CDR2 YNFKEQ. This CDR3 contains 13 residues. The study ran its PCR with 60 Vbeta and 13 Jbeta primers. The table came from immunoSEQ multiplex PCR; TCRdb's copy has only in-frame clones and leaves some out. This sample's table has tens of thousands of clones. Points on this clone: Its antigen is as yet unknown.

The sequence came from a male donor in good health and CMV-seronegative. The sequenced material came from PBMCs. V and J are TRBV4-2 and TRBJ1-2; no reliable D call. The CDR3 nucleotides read TGTGCCAGCAGCCAAGATGGCAGTTATGGCTACACCTTC. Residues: CASSQDGSYGYTF.